This paragraph covers one T cell receptor (beta chain) sequence. One junction end does not reproduce the germline sequence, and a read error may be involved. CDR3 and TCR beta VDJ profiling relied on a genomic DNA template. TCRdb re-analysed the reads in MiXCR, keeping a single row per CDR3 protein. The sample shows more than 45,000 distinct CDR3 sequences, around 60% of them seen only once. These data belong to a study of CD8+CD57+ T cells in acquired aplastic anemia. The germline CDR1 and CDR2 sequences are MNHNS and SASEGT. The length of the CDR3 is 17 residues. For sequencing, patients were chosen who had shown expansion of CD8+CD57+ cells by flow cytometry.

The chain has TRBV6-1 and TRBJ1-3; no firm D call. The receptor was isolated from a human donor with aplastic anemia. Sequencing used sorted CD4+, CD8+, or CD8+CD57+ T cells (not recorded which) from PBMCs. The CDR3 sequence: CASSQAGVADSGNTIYF. The CDR3, as DNA: TGTGCCAGCAGTCAAGCTGGTGTGGCAGACTCTGGAAACACCATATATTTT.